The clone carrying this TCR beta chain was seen a few times. Its antigen remains unknown. Using immunoSEQ multiplex PCR, the repertoire was profiled, and TCRdb retains in-frame clones only, with some absent. Here the sample spans some 10,000 clones, 75% to 90% being singletons. These data originate in a study of follicular helper T cells after annual influenza vaccination. Findings and limits, study-wide: Just 10-20% of cells analyzed had recovered productive TCRB sequences.

Regarding time point: 2015-2016 season, 7 days after influenza vaccination. In germline, CDR1 is MDHEN, CDR2 SYDVKM. This CDR3 contains 13 residues. V lost 2 bases, J lost 8 bases, and 9 bases lay in between. The TCR was taken from an adult who received the influenza vaccine. The genes are TRBV28 and TRBJ1-4, with D possibly being TRBD1 (5 bases). The sequences come from CXCR5- memory CD4+ T cells sorted from blood, collected 7 days after influenza vaccination. The CDR3 DNA reads as TGTGCCAGCAGTTTACCAGGGTTCGAAAAACTGTTTTTT. Protein sequence: CASSLPGFEKLFF.